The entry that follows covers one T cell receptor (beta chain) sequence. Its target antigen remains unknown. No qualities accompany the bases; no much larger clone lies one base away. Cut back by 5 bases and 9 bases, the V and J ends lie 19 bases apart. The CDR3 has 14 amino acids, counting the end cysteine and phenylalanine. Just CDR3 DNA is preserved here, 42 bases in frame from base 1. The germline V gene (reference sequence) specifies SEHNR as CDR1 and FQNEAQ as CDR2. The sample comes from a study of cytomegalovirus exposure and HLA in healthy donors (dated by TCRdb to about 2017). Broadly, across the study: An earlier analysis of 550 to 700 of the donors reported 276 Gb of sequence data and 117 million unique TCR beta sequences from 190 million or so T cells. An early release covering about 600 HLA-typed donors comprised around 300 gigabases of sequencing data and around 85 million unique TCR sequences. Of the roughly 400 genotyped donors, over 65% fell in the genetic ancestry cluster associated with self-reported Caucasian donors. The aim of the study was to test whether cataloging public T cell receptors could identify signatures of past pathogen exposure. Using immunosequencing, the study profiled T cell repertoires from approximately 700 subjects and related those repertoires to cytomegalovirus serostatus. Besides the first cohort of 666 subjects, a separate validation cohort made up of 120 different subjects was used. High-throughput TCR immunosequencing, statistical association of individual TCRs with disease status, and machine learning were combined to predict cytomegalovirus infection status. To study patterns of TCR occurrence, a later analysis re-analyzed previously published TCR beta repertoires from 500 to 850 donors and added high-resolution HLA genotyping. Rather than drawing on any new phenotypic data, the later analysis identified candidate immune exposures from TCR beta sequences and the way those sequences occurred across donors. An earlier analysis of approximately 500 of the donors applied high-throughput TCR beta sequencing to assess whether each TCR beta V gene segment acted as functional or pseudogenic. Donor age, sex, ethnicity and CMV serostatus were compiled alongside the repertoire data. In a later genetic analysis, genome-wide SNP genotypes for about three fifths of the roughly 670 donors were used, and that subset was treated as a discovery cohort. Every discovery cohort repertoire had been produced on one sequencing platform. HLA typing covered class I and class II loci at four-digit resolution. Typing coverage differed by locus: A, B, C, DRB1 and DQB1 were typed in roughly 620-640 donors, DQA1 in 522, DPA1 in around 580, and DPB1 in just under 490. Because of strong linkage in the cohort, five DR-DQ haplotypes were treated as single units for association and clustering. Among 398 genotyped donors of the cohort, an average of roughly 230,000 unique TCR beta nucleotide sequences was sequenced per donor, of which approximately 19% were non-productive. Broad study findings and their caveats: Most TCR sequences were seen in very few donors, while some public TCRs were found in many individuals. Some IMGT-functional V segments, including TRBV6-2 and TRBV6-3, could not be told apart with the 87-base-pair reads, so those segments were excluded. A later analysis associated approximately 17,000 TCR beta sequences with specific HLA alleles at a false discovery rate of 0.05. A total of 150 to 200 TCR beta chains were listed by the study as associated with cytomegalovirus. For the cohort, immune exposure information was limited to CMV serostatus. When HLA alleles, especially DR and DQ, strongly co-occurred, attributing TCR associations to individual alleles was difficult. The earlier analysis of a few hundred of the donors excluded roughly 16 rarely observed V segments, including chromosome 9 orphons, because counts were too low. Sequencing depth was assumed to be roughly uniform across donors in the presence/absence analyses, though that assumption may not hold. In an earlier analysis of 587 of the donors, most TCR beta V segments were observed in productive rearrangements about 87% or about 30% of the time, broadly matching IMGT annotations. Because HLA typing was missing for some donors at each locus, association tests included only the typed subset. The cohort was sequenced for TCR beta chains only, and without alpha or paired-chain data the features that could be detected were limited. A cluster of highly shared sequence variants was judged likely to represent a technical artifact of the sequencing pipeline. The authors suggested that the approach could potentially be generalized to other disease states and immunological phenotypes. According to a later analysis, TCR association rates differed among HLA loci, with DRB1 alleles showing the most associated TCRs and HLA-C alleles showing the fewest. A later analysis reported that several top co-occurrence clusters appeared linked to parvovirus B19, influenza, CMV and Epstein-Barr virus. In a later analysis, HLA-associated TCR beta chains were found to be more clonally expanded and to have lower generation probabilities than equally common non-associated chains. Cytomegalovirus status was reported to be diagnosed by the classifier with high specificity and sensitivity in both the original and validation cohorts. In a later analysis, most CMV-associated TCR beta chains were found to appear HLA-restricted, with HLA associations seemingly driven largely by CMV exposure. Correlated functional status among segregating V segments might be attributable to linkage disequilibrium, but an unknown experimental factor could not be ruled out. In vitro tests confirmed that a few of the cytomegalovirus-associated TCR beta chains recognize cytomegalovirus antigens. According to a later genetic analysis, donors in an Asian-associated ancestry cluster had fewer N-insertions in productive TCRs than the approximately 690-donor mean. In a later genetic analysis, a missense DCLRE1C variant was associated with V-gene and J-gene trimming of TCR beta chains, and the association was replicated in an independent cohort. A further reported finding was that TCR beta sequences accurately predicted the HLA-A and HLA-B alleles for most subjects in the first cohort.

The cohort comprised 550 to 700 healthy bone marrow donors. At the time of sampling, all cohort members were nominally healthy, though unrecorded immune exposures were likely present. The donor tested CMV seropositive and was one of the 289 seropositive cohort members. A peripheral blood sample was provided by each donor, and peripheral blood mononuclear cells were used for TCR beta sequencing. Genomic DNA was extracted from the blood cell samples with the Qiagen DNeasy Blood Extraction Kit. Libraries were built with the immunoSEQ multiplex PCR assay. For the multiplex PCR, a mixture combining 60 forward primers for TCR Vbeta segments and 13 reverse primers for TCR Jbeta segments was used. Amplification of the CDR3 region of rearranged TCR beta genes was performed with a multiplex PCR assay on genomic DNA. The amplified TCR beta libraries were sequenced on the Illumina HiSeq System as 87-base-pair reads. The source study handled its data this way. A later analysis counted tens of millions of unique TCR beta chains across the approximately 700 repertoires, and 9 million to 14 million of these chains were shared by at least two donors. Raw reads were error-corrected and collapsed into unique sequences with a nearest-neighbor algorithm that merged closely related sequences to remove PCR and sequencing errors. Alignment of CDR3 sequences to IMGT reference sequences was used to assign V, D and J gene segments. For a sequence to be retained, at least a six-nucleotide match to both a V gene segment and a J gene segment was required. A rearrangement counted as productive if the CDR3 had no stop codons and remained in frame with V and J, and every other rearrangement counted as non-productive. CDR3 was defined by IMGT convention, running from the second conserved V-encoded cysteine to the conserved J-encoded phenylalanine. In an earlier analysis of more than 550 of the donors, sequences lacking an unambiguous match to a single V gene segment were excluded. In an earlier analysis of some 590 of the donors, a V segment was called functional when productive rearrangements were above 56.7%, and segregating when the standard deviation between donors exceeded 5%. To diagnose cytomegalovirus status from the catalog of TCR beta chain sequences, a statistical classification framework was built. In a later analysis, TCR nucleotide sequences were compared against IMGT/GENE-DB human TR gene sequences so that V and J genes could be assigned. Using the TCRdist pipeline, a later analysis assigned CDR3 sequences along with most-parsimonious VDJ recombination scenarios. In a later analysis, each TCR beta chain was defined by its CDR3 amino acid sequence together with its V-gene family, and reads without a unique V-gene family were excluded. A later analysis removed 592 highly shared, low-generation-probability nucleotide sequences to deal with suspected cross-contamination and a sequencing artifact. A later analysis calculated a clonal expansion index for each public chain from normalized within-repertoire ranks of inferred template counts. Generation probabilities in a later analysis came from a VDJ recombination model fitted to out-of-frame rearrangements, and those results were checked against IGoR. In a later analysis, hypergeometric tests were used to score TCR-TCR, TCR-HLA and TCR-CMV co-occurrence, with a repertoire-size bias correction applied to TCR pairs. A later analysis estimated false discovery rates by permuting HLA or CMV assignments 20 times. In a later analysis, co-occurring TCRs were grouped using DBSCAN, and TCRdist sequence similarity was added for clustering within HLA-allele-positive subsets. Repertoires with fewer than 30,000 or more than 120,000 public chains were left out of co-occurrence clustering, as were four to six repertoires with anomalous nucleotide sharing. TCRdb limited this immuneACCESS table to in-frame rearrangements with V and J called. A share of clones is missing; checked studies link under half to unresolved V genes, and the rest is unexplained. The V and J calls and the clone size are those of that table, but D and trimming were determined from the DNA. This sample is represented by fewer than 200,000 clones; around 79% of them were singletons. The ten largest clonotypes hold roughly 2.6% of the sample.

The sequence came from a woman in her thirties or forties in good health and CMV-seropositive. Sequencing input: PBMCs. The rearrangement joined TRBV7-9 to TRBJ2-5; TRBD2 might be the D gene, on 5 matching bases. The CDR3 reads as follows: CASSTPGSTQAQYF. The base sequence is TGTGCCAGCAGCACACCGGGATCCACCCAGGCCCAGTACTTC.